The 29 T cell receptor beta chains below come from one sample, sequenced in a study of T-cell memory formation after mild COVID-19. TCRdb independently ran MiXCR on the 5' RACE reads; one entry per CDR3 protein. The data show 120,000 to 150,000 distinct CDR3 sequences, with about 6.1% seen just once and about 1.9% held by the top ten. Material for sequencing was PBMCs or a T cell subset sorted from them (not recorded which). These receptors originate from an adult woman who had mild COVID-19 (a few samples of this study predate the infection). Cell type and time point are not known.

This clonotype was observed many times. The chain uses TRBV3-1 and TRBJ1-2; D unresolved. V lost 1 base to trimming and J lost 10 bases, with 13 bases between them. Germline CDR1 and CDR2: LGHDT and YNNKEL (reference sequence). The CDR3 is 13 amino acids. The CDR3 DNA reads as TGTGCCAGCAGCCAAGGCGGTGTTGAGAACTACACCTTC. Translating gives CASSQGGVENYTF.

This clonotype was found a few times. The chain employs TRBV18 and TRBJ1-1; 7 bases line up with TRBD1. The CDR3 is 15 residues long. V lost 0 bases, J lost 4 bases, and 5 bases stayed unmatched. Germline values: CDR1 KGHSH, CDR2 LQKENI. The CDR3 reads CASSPPTGESTEAFF. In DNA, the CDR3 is TGTGCCAGCTCACCACCCACAGGGGAGAGCACTGAAGCTTTCTTT.

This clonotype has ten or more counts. CDR3 bases: TGTGCCAGCAGCCAAGTGACGGGAGAGCAGTACTTC. Protein sequence: CASSQVTGEQYF. The genes are TRBV3-1 and TRBJ2-7; possible D gene TRBD2, 5 bases. The length of the CDR3 is 12 residues. Trimming stripped 1 base from V and 7 bases from J, with 8 bases between. The germline V gene encodes CDR1 LGHDT and CDR2 YNNKEL (reference sequence).

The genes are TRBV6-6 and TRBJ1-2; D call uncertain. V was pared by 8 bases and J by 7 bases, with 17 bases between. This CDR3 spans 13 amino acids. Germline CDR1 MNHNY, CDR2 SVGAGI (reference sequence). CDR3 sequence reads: CASEQSPYCGYTF. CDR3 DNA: TGTGCCAGCGAACAGTCCCCCTACTGTGGCTACACCTTC.

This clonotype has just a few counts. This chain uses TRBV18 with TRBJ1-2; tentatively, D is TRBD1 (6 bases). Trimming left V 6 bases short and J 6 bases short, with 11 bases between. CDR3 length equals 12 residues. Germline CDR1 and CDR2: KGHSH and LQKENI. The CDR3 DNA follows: TGTGCCAGCTCCAGGGCAGGGGATGGCTACACCTTC. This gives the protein CASSRAGDGYTF.

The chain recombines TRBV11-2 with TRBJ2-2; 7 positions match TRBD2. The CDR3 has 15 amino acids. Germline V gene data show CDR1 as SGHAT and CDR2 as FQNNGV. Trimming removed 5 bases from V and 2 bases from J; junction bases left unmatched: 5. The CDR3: CASSTGTINTGELFF. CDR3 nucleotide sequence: TGTGCCAGCAGCACCGGGACTATAAACACCGGGGAGCTGTTTTTT.

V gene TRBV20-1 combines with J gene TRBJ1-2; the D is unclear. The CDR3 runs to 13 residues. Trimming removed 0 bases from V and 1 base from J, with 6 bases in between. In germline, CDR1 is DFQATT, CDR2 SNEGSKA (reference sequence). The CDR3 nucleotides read TGCAGTGCTAGAGACGGTCGTAACTATGGCTACACCTTC. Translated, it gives CSARDGRNYGYTF.

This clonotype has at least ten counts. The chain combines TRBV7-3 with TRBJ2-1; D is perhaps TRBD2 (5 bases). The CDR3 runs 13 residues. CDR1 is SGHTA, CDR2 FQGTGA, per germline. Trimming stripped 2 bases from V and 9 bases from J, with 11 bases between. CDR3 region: CASSLAPGFEQFF. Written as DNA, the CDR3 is TGTGCCAGCAGCTTAGCGCCGGGGTTTGAGCAGTTCTTC.

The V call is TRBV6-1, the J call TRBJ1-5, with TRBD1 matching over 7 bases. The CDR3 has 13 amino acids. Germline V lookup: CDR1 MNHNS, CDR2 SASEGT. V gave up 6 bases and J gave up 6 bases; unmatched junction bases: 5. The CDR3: CASREQGVQPQHF. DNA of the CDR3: TGTGCCAGCAGGGAGCAGGGGGTTCAGCCCCAGCATTTT.

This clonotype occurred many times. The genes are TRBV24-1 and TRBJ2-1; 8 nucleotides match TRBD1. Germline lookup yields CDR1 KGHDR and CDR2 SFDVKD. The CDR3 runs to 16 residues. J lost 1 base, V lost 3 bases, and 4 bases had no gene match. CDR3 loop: CATSDGQGRSYNEQFF. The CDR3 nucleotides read TGTGCCACCAGTGATGGACAGGGTCGGTCCTACAATGAGCAGTTCTTC.

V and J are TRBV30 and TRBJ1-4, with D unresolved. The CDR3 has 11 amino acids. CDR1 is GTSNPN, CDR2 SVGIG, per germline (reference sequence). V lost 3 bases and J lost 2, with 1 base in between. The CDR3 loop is CAWSTNEKLFF. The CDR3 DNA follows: TGTGCCTGGAGCACTAATGAAAAACTGTTTTTT. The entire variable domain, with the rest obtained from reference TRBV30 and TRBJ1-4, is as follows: SQTIHQWPATLVQPVGSPLSLECTVEGTSNPNLYWYRQAAGRGLQLLFYSVGIGQISSEVPQNLSASRPQDRQFILSSKKLLLSDSGFYLCAWSTNEKLFFGSGTQLSVL.

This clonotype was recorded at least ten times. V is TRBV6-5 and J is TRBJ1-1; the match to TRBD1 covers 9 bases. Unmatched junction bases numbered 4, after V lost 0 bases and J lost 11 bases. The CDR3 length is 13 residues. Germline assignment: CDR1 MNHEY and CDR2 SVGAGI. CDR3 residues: CASSYSDRGLAFF. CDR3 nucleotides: TGTGCCAGCAGTTACTCGGACAGGGGTTTGGCTTTCTTT.

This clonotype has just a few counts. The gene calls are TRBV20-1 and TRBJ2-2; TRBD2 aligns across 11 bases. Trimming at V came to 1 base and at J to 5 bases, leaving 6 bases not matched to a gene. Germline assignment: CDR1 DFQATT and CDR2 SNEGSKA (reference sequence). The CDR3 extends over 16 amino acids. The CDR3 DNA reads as TGCAGTGCTAGAGTGGGGGGACTAGCGGATACCGGGGAGCTGTTTTTT. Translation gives CSARVGGLADTGELFF.

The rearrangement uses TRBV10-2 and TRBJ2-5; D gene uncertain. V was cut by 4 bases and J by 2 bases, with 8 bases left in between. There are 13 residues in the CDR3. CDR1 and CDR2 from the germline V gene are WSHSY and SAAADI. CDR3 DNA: TGCGCCAGCAGTGTCGGCTATCAAGAGACCCAGTACTTC. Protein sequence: CASSVGYQETQYF.

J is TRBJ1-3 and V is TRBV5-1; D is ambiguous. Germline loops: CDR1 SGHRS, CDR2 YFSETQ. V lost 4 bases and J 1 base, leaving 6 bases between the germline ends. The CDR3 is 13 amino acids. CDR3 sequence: CASSQDSGNTIYF. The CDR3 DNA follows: TGCGCCAGCAGCCAAGATTCTGGAAACACCATATATTTT.

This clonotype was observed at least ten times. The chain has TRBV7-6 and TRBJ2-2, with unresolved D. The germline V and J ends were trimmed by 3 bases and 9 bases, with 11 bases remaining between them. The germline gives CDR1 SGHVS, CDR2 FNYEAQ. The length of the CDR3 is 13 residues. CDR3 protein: CASSFSLGRELFF. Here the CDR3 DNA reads TGTGCCAGCAGCTTCTCCCTAGGGCGGGAGCTGTTTTTT. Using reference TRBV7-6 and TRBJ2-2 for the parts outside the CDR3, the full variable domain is GAGVSQSPRYKVTKRGQDVALRCDPISGHVSLYWYRQALGQGPEFLTYFNYEAQQDKSGLPNDRFSAERPEGSISTLTIQRTEQRDSAMYRCASSFSLGRELFFGEGSRLTVL.

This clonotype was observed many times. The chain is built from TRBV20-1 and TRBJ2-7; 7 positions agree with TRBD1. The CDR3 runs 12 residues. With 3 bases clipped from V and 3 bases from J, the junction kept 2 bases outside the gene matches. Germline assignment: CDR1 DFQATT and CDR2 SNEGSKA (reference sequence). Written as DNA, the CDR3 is TGCAGTGCTAGCCGACAGGGCTACGAGCAGTACTTC. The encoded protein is CSASRQGYEQYF.

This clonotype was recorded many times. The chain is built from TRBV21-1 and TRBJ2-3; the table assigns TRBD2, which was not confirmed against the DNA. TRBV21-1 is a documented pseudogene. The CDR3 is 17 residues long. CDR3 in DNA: TGTGCCAGCAGCAAAGGAGGTGGCGGGAGTGGCACAGATACGCAGTATTTT. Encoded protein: CASSKGGGGSGTDTQYF.

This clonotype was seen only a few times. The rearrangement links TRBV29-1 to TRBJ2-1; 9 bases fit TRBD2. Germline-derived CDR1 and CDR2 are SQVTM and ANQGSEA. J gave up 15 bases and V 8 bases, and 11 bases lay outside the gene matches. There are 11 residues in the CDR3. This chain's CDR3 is CSFTSGPSRFF. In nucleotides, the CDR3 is TGCAGCTTTACTAGCGGGCCTTCTCGGTTCTTC.

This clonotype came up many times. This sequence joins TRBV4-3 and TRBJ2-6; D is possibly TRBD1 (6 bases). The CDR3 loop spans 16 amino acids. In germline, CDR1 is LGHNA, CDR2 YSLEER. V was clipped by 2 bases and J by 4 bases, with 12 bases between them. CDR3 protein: CASSQQTGAGANVLTF. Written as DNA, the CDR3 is TGCGCCAGCAGCCAACAGACAGGAGCGGGGGCCAACGTCCTGACTTTC.

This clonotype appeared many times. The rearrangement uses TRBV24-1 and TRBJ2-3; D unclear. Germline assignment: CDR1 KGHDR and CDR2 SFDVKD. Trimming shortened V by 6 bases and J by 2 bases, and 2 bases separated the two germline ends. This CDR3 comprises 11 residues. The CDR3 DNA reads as TGTGCCACCAGTACCACAGATACGCAGTATTTT. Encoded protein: CATSTTDTQYF.

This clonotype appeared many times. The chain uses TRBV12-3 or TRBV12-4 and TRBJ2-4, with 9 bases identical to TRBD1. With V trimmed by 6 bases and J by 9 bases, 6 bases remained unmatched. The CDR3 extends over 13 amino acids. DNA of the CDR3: TGTGCCAGCAGCTCCGACAGGGGGGTCATTCAGTACTTC. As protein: CASSSDRGVIQYF.

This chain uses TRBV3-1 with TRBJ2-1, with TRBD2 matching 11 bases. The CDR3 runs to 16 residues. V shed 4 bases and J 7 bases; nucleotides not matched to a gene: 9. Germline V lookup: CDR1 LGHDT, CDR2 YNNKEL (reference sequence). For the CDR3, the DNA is TGTGCCAGCAGCCGGATACTAGCGGGAGTTACGAATGAGCAGTTCTTC. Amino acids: CASSRILAGVTNEQFF.

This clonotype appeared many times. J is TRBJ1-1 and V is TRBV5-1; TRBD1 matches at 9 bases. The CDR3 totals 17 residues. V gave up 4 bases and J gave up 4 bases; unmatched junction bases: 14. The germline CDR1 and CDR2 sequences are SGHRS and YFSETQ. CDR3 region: CASSVSGTGKLATEAFF. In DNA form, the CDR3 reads TGCGCCAGCAGCGTTTCCGGGACAGGGAAATTGGCCACTGAAGCTTTCTTT.

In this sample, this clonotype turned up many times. CDR3 DNA sequence: TGCGCCAGCAGCTTTGGGTCCTCCTACGAGCAGTACTTC. As protein: CASSFGSSYEQYF. The V and J genes are TRBV5-1 and TRBJ2-7; D is uncertain. The CDR3 loop spans 13 amino acids. Trimming took off 2 bases at V and 0 bases at J, with 6 bases between the two ends. Germline lookup yields CDR1 SGHRS and CDR2 YFSETQ.

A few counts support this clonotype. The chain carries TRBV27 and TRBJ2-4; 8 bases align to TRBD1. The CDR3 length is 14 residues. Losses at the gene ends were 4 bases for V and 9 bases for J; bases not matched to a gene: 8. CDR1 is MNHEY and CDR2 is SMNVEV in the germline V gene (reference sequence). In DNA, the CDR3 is TGTGCCAGCAGTTCCCAGGGGGCGCGACGCATTCAGTACTTC. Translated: CASSSQGARRIQYF.

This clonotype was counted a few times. CDR3 coding DNA: TGTGCCAGCAGTTTTGGCAGGGGGAAAGGATCCTATGGCTACACCTTC. It encodes CASSFGRGKGSYGYTF. The genes are TRBV12-3 or TRBV12-4 and TRBJ1-2; 7 bases are shared with TRBD1. The CDR3 spans 16 residues. V lost 3 bases and J lost 4; bases outside the gene matches: 11.

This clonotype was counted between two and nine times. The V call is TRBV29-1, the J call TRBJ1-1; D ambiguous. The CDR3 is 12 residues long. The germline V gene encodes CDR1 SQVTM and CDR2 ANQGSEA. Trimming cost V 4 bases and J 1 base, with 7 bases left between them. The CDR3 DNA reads TGCAGCGTTGTTGAAGGGAACACTGAAGCTTTCTTT. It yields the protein CSVVEGNTEAFF.

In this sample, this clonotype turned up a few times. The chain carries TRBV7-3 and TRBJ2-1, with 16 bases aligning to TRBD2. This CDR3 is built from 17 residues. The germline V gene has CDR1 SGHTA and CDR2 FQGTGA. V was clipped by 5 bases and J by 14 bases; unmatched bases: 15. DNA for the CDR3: TGTGCCAGCAGCCTTTTTTCCGGGACTAGCGGGGGGGCCGGTGAGTTCTTC. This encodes CASSLFSGTSGGAGEFF.